This T cell receptor beta chain was documented in a study of long-term antiretroviral therapy in people with HIV. Comments on this clone: Its antigen is not identified.

The CDR3 spans 15 residues. V shed 2 bases and J 9 bases; nucleotides not matched to a gene: 10. Germline-derived CDR1 and CDR2 are SEHNR and FQNEAQ (reference sequence). Findings and limits, study-wide: HIV repertoires covered narrower CDR3 length ranges than controls did. Repertoire composition at all time points was dominated by clones that had expanded before ART.

Runs used v3.0 of the immunoSEQ assay and were done at survey level. A per-sample goal of roughly 35,000-55,000 T-cell genomes was targeted by sequencing. Sequencing was performed with immunoSEQ multiplex PCR; in TCRdb, only in-frame clones are kept and a portion is missing. The data hold 30,000 or so clones, with around 82% observed a single time. No fewer than two post-ART and no fewer than one pre-ART PBMC samples existed for each donor. Specimen: unsorted PBMCs, collected 3 years after starting antiretroviral therapy. The V gene is TRBV7-9, the J gene TRBJ2-3, with TRBD1 matching over 8 bases. The sequence came from a man aged 35 to 55 with HIV. The CDR3 loop reads CASSLFLPTGETQYF. CDR3 bases: TGTGCCAGCAGCTTATTTCTCCCGACAGGGGAAACGCAGTATTTT.